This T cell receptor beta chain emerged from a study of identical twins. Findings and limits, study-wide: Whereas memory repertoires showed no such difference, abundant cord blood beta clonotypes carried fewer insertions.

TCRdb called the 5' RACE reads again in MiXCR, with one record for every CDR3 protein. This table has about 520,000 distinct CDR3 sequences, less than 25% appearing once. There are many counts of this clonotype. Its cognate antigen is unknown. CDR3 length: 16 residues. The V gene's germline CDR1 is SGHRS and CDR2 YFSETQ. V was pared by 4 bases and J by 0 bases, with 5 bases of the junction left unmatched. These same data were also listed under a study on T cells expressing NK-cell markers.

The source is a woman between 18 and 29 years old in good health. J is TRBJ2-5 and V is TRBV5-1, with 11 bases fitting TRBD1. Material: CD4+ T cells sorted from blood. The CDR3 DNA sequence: TGCGCCAGCAGCGGAGGGACAGGGGGGTACCAAGAGACCCAGTACTTC. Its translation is CASSGGTGGYQETQYF.